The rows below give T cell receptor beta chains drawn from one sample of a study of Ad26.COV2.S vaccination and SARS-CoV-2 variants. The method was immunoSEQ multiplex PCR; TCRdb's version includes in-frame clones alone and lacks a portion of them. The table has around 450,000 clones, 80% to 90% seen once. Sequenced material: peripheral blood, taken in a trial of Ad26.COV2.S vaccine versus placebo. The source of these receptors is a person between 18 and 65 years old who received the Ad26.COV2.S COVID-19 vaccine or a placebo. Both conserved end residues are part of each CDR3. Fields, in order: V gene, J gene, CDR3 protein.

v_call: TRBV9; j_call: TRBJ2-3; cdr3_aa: CASSVDPGGTQYF
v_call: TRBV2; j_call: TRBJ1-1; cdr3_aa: CASRWIPGRNTEAFF
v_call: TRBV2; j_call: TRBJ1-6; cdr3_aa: CASSAQGQDSPLHF
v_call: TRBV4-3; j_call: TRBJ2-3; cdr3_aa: CASSQVPSGIGTDTQYF
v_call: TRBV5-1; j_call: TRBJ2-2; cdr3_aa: CASSLHGVTGELFF
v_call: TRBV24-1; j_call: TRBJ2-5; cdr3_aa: CATSDPAARTAGETQYF
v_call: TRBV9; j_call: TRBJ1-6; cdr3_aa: CASSVWDSHNSPLHF
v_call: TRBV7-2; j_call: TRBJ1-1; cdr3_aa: CASSGGMNTEAFF
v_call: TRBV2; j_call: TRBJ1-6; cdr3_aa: CARRTGNSPLHF
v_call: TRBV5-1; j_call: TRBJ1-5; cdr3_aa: CASSLGQGSGQPQHF
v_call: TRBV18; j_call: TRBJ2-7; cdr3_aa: CASSPLPGRYEQYF
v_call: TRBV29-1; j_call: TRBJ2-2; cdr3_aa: CSVDTGFLNTGELFF
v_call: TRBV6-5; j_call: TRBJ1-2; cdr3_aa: CASSLTAVYGYTF
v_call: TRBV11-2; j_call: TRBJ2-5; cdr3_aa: CASSLFSEETQYF
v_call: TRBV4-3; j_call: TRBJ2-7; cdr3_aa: CASSQERGRGLSYEQYF
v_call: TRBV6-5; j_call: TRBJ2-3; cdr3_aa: CASSYVVGDTQYF
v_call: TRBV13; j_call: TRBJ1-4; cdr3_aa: CASRFWRSAPGKLFF
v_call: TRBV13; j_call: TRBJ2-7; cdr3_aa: CASSLEAPYEQYF
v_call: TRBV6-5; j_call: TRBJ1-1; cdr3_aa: CASSYSPSENTEAFF
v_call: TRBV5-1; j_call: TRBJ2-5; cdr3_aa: CASSRTSGKETQYF
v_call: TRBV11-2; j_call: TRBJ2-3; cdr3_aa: CASSLASGTDRGTDTQYF
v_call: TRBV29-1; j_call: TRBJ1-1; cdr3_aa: CSVDRRATEAFF
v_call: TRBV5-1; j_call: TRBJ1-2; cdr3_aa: CASSLGGTGFDYTF
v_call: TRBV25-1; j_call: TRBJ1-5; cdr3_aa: CASSTRRDSNQPQHF
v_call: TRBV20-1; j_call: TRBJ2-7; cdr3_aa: CSARRDYEQYF
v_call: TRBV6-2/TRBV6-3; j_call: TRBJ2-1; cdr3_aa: CASSYSVYNEQFF
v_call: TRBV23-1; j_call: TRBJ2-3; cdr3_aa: CASSQPGQGIGLADTSTDTQYF
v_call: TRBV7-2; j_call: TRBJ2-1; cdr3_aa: CASSLSPGQGSFHNEQFF
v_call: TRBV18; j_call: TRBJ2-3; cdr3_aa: CASSLQGVGADTQYF
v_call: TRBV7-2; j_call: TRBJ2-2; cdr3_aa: CASSPLTYGLINTGELFF
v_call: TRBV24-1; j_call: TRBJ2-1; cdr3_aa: CATSDRRAGGYGEQFF
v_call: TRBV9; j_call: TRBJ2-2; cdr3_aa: CASSVDLSGITGELFF
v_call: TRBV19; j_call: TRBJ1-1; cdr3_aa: CASSIGGGNTEAFF
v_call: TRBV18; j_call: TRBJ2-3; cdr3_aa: CASSPPVSTDTQYF
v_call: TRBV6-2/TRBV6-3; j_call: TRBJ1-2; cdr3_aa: CASSHPPGNFGYTF
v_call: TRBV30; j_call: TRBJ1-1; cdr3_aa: CAWSGQRYRGLRAFF
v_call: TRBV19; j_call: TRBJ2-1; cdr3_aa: CASRIRLEGNEQFF
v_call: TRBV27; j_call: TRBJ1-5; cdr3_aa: CASRLGTASNQPQHF
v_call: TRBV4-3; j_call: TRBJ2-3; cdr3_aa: CASSRGRWGTDTQYF
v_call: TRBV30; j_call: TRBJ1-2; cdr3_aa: CAWTRDRWDGYTF
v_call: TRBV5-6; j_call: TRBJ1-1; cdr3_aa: CASSLGLTEAFF
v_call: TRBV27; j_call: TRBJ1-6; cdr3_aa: CASRSGTGISPLHF